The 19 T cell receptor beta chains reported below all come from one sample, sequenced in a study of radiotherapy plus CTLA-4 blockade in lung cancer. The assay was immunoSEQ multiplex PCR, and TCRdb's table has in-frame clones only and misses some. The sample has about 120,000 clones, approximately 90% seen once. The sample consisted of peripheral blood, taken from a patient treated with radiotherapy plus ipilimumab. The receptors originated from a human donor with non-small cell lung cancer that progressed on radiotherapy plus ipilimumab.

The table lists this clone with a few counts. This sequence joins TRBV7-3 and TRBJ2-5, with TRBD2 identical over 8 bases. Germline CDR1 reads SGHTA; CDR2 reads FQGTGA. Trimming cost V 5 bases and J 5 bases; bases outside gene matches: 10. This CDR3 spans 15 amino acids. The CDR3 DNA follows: TGTGCCAGCAGCCCGGGGGGGGCAAGCAGTGAGACCCAGTACTTC. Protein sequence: CASSPGGASSETQYF. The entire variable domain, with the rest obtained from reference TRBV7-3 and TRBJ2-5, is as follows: GAGVSQTPSNKVTEKGKYVELRCDPISGHTALYWYRQSLGQGPEFLIYFQGTGAADDSGLPNDRFFAVRPEGSVSTLKIQRTERGDSAVYLCASSPGGASSETQYFGPGTRLLVL.

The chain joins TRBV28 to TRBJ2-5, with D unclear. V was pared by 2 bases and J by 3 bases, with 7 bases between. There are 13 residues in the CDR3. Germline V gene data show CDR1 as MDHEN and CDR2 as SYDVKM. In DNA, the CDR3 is TGTGCCAGCAGTTTAGAAAGGGAAGAGACCCAGTACTTC. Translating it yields CASSLEREETQYF.

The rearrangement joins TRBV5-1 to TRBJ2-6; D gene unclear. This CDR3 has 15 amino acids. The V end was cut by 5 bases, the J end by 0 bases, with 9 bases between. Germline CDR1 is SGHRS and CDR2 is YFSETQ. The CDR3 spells CASRWPNSGANVLTF. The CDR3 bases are TGCGCCAGCAGATGGCCCAACTCTGGGGCCAACGTCCTGACTTTC.

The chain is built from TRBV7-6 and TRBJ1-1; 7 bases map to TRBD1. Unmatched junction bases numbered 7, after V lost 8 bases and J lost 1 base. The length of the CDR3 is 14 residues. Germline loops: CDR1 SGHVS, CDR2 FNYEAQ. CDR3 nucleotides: TGTGCCAGCCGAACAGGGGTGGGGAACACTGAAGCTTTCTTT. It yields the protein CASRTGVGNTEAFF.

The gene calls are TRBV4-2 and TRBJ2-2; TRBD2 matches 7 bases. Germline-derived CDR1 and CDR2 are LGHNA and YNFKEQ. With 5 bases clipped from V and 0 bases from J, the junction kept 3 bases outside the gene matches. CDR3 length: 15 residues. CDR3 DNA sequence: TGTGCCAGCAGCTCTAGCGGTTCGAACACCGGGGAGCTGTTTTTT. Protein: CASSSSGSNTGELFF.

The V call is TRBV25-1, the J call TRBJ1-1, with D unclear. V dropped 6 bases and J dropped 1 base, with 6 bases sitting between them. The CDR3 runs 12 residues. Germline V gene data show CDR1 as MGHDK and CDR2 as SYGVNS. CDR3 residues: CASRVSNTEAFF. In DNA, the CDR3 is TGTGCCAGCAGGGTATCGAACACTGAAGCTTTCTTT.

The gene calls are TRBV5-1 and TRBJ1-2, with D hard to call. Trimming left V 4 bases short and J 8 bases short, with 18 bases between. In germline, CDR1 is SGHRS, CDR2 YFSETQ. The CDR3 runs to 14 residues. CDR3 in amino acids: CASSPGPYTRGYTF. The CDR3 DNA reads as TGCGCCAGCAGCCCCGGGCCATACACACGCGGCTACACCTTC.

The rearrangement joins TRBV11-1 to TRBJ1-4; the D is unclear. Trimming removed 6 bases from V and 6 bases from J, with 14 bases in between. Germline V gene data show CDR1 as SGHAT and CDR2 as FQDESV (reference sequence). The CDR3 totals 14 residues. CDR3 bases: TGTGCCAGCAGGTTCTCTACTGAAGATGAAAAACTGTTTTTT. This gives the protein CASRFSTEDEKLFF.

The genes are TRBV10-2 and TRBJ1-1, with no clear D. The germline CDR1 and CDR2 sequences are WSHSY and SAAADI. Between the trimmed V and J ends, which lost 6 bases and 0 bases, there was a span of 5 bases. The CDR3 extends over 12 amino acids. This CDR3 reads CASRKMNTEAFF. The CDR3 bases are TGCGCCAGCAGGAAGATGAACACTGAAGCTTTCTTT.

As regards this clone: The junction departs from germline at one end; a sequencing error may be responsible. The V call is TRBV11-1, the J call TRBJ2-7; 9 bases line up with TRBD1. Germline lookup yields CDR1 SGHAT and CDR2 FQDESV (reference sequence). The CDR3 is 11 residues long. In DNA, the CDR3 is TGTGCCAGCGACTACAGGGGGCCGTTGGACTTC. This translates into CASDYRGPLDF.

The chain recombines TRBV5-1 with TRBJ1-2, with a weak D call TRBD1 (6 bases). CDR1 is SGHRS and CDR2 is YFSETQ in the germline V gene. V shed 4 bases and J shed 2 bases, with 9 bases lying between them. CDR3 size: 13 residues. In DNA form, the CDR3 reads TGCGCCAGCAGCGTGGACAGCAACTATGGCTACACCTTC. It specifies CASSVDSNYGYTF.

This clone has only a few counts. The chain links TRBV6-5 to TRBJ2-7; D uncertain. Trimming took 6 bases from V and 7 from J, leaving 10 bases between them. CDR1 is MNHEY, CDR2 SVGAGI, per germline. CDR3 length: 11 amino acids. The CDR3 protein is CASRDVGEQYF. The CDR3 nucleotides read TGTGCCAGCAGGGACGTTGGGGAGCAGTACTTC.

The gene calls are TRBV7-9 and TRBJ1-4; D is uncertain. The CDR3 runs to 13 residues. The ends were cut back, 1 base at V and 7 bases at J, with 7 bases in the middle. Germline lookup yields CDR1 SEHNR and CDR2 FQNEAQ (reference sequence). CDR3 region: CASSLGGSEKLFF. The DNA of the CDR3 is TGTGCCAGCAGCTTAGGGGGTAGTGAAAAACTGTTTTTT.

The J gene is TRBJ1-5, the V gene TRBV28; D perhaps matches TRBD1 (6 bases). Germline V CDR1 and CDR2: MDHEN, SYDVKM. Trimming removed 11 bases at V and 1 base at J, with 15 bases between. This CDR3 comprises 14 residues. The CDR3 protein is CAVGGGLSNQPQHF. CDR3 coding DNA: TGTGCCGTCGGGGGCGGGTTAAGCAATCAGCCCCAGCATTTT.

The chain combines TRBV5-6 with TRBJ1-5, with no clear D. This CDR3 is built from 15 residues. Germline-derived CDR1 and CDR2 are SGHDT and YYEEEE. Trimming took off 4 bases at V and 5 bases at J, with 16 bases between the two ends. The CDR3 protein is CASSRGHRSDQPQHF. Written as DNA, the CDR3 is TGTGCCAGCAGCCGAGGGCACAGATCAGATCAGCCCCAGCATTTT. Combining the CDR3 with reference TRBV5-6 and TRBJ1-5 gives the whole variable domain DAGVTQSPTHLIKTRGQQVTLRCSPKSGHDTVSWYQQALGQGPQFIFQYYEEEERQRGNFPDRFSGHQFPNYSSELNVNALLLGDSALYLCASSRGHRSDQPQHFGDGTRLSIL.

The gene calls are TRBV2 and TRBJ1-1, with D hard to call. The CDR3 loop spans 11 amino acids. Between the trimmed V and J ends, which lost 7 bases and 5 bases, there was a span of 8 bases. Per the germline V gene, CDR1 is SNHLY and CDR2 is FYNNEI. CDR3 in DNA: TGTGCCAGCAAACAGTTTACTGAAGCTTTCTTT. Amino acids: CASKQFTEAFF.

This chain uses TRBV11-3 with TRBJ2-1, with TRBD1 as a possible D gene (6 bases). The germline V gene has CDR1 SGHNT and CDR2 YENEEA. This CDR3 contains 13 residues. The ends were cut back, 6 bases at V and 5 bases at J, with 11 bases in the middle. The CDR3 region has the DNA TGTGCCAGCAGTTCTAGACAGGACAATGAGCAGTTCTTC. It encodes CASSSRQDNEQFF.

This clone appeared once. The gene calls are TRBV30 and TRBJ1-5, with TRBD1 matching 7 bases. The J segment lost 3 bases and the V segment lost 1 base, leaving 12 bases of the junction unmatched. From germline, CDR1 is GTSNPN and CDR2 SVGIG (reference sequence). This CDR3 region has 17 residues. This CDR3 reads CAWSANRGQDDNQPQHF. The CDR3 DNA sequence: TGTGCCTGGAGTGCGAACAGGGGACAAGATGACAATCAGCCCCAGCATTTT.

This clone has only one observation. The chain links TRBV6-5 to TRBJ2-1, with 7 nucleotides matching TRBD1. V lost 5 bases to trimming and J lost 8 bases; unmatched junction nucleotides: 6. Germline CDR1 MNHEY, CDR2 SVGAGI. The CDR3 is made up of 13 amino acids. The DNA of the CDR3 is TGTGCCAGCAGTGAAAACAGGGGATATGAGCAGTTCTTC. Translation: CASSENRGYEQFF.